One sample yielded the 32 T cell receptor beta chains listed below, sequenced in a study of Graves' ophthalmopathy and Graves' hyperthyroidism. Amplified material comprised TCR beta CDR3 regions derived from RNA transcripts. The workflow started with a first-round RT-PCR run with HTBI primers and then moved on to a second-round multiplex PCR. TCRdb fed the multiplex PCR reads into MiXCR, producing one record per CDR3 protein. In the table there are around 670,000 distinct CDR3 sequences, roughly 40% of which are singletons. Sequencing was done on a sample of peripheral blood. These receptors were obtained from an adult man with Graves' ophthalmopathy.

A single count supports this clonotype. This may be a read error, as it is one base from a much larger clone. The gene calls are TRBV7-9 and TRBJ2-7, with D uncertain. With 6 bases removed from V and 5 bases from J, the gap between germline ends came to 17 bases. In germline, CDR1 is SEHNR, CDR2 FQNEAQ (reference sequence). This CDR3 region has 14 residues. CDR3 residues: CASSLMHLRNEQYF. Written as DNA, the CDR3 is TGTGCCAGCAGTTTGATGCACCTCAGGAACGAGCAGTACTTC. The full variable domain, in which reference TRBV7-9 and TRBJ2-7 provide the parts outside the CDR3, is DTGVSQNPRHKITKRGQNVTFRCDPISEHNRLYWYRQTLGQGPEFLTYFQNEAQLEKSRLLSDRFSAERPKGSFSTLEIQRTEQGDSAMYLCASSLMHLRNEQYFGPGTRLTVT.

Comments on this clonotype: The junction shows a germline mismatch at one end, possibly a read error. The chain employs TRBV10-3 and TRBJ2-7, with 9 bases lining up with TRBD1. The CDR3 has 15 residues. The germline V gene encodes CDR1 ENHRY and CDR2 SYGVKD. The DNA of the CDR3 is TGTGCCAGCAGTGAAGGGTTGACAGGGGGAAATGAGCAGTACTTC. It encodes CASSEGLTGGNEQYF.

The chain couples TRBV10-3 to TRBJ1-2; 12 nucleotides match TRBD1. Per germline, CDR1 ENHRY and CDR2 SYGVKD. V shed 5 bases, J shed 3 bases, and the junction held 7 bases outside the gene matches. CDR3 length equals 16 residues. The DNA for the CDR3 is TGTGCCATCAGTAAATGGGACAGGGGGCGCTACTATGGCTACACCTTC. Protein sequence: CAISKWDRGRYYGYTF.

There are many counts of this clonotype. The J gene is TRBJ2-7, the V gene TRBV2, with unresolved D. Trimming left V 1 base short and J 3 bases short, with 7 bases between. CDR1 and CDR2 (germline): SNHLY, FYNNEI. The CDR3 has 13 amino acids. The CDR3 coding sequence is TGTGCCAGCAGTGAAGGGAGAATCTACGAGCAGTACTTC. Its protein is CASSEGRIYEQYF.

At least ten counts were recorded for this clonotype. The DNA of the CDR3 is TGTGCCAGCAGTCCCAGACAGTTGGGGACCCAGTACTTC. Its protein product is CASSPRQLGTQYF. The V call is TRBV12-3 or TRBV12-4, the J call TRBJ2-5; D may be TRBD1 (5 bases). Trimming cost V 5 bases and J 7 bases, with 14 bases left between them. The CDR3 contains 13 residues.

In this sample, this clonotype turned up many times. The chain recombines TRBV7-3 with TRBJ1-1; D perhaps matches TRBD1 (5 bases). The germline V and J ends were trimmed by 5 bases and 1 base, with 11 bases remaining between them. There are 14 residues in the CDR3. Per the germline V gene, CDR1 is SGHTA and CDR2 is FQGTGA. In nucleotides, the CDR3 is TGTGCCAGCAGCCCCTATGGGGCGAACACTGAAGCTTTCTTT. It encodes CASSPYGANTEAFF.

Comment on this clonotype: Compared with germline, one end of the junction differs, possibly owing to a read error. The chain is built from TRBV10-3 and TRBJ1-1; a possible D gene is TRBD1 (5 bases). The germline CDR1 and CDR2 sequences are ENHRY and SYGVKD. This CDR3 has 13 residues. This CDR3 reads CAITGHRNTEALF. The CDR3 DNA follows: TGTGCCATCACTGGACATCGGAACACTGAAGCTCTCTTT.

Note on this clonotype: The junction does not match germline at one end; this may be a read error. The V and J genes are TRBV7-8 and TRBJ1-1, with D unresolved. The germline CDR1 and CDR2 sequences are SGHVS and FQNEAQ. The CDR3 extends over 15 amino acids. The CDR3 nucleotides read TGTGCCAGCAGCCCTCGGGGAGCCCTGAGTACTGAAGCCCTCTTT. Translated, it gives CASSPRGALSTEALF.

In this sample, this clonotype turned up many times. The DNA of the CDR3 is TGTGCCAGCAGCTTGGTAGCTCCGGATCCCGGGGAGCTGTTTTTT. Amino acids: CASSLVAPDPGELFF. The rearrangement links TRBV7-2 to TRBJ2-2; D gene ambiguous. CDR3 length equals 15 residues. Per germline, CDR1 SGHTA and CDR2 FQGNSA. V lost 3 bases and J lost 6, with 14 bases in between.

The chain has TRBV11-2 and TRBJ1-1, with a tentative D call TRBD1 (5 bases). The germline V gene encodes CDR1 SGHAT and CDR2 FQNNGV. This CDR3 is 15 amino acids long. Trimming removed 0 bases from V and 6 bases from J, with 14 bases in between. The CDR3 loop is CASSLELARASEAFF. The CDR3 DNA reads as TGTGCCAGCAGCTTAGAGCTCGCCAGGGCCTCTGAAGCTTTCTTT.

This clonotype was observed many times. The CDR3 spells CASSPGGPGANVLTF. The CDR3, as DNA: TGTGCCAGCAGCCCCGGGGGGCCCGGGGCCAACGTCCTGACTTTC. The chain employs TRBV7-3 and TRBJ2-6, with D tentatively TRBD2 (7 bases). Trimming cost V 5 bases and J 4 bases, with 12 bases left between them. Germline V gives CDR1 SGHTA, CDR2 FQGTGA. CDR3 length: 15 amino acids.

V gene TRBV5-1 combines with J gene TRBJ1-5; TRBD1 matches at 8 bases. With V trimmed by 3 bases and J by 7 bases, 3 bases remained unmatched. The CDR3 covers 13 residues. Looked up from germline, CDR1 is SGHRS and CDR2 is YFSETQ. The CDR3 here is CASSSRTGQPQHF. Here the CDR3 DNA reads TGCGCCAGCAGCTCACGGACAGGGCAGCCCCAGCATTTT.

Note on this clonotype: An end of the junction does not agree with germline; a read error may underlie this. The chain carries TRBV19 and TRBJ2-5; D is perhaps TRBD1 (6 bases). The CDR3 covers 13 residues. CDR1 is LNHDA, CDR2 SQIVND, per germline (reference sequence). The CDR3 region has the DNA TGTACCAGTAGTATCGTGCAGGGGGAGACCCAGTACTTC. This sequence encodes CTSSIVQGETQYF.

This clonotype was seen only a few times. The chain employs TRBV10-1 and TRBJ1-5; no clear D. CDR3 length equals 13 residues. V shed 0 bases and J shed 9 bases, with 9 bases lying between them. The germline V gene has CDR1 WNHNN and CDR2 SYGVQD (reference sequence). The CDR3 sequence: CASSESPAGPQHF. CDR3 DNA: TGCGCCAGCAGTGAGTCGCCGGCCGGGCCCCAGCATTTT.

The chain combines TRBV4-3 with TRBJ1-1, with 9 bases fitting TRBD1. Germline-derived CDR1 and CDR2 are LGHNA and YSLEER. This CDR3 is built from 17 residues. Losses at the gene ends were 5 bases for V and 0 bases for J; bases not matched to a gene: 10. CDR3 coding DNA: TGCGCCAGCAGCAAATCCGGGACAGGGTTTATGAACACTGAAGCTTTCTTT. This encodes CASSKSGTGFMNTEAFF.

This clonotype was detected only once. Being one base from a much bigger clone, this may be a read error. V is TRBV10-1 and J is TRBJ1-1, with a possible D match to TRBD1 (6 bases). CDR3 size: 13 residues. Germline V gene data show CDR1 as WNHNN and CDR2 as SYGVQD (reference sequence). Trimming took 4 bases from V and 4 from J, leaving 10 bases between them. CDR3 bases: TGCGCCAGCAGTGCAGGGGCGGGCACTGAAGCTTTCTTT. Translation gives CASSAGAGTEAFF.

This clonotype was detected only a few times. This rearrangement joins TRBV10-3 to TRBJ1-6, with 7 nucleotides matching TRBD1. CDR1 and CDR2 from the germline V gene are ENHRY and SYGVKD. The trim removed 5 bases at V and 7 bases at J, leaving 8 bases unmatched. The CDR3 extends over 15 amino acids. The CDR3 region has the DNA TGTGCCATCAGTCTAACAGGGGAAAACAATTCACCCCTCCACTTT. It is translated as CAISLTGENNSPLHF.

This clonotype was observed a handful of times. The genes are TRBV2 and TRBJ2-1; D gene unclear. Germline V gene sequence: CDR1 SNHLY, CDR2 FYNNEI. The CDR3 is 12 residues long. Trimming took 3 bases from V and 11 from J, leaving 11 bases between them. The CDR3 DNA is TGTGCCAGCAGTGATTTCAAAGAGAAGCAGTTCTTC. Protein sequence: CASSDFKEKQFF.

This clonotype was detected ten times or more. This chain joins TRBV7-7 and TRBJ2-5; 8 positions match TRBD2. Germline V gene lookup returns CDR1 SSHAT and CDR2 FNYEAQ (reference sequence). Unmatched junction bases numbered 4, after V lost 3 bases and J lost 4 bases. This CDR3 spans 14 amino acids. DNA for the CDR3: TGTGCCAGCAGCTTGGGAGCGGGAGTAGAGACCCAGTACTTC. Protein product: CASSLGAGVETQYF.

The gene calls are TRBV9 and TRBJ1-6; tentatively, D is TRBD1 (6 bases). The ends were cut back, 4 bases at V and 7 bases at J, with 12 bases in the middle. The germline V gene encodes CDR1 SGDLS and CDR2 YYNGEE. The CDR3 is 14 amino acids. The CDR3 DNA is TGTGCCAGCAGCCCAGACAGGACGAATTCACCCCTCCACTTT. This encodes CASSPDRTNSPLHF.

The chain links TRBV20-1 to TRBJ1-5; 10 nucleotides match TRBD1. The J segment lost 1 base and the V segment lost 0 bases, leaving 12 bases of the junction unmatched. Germline V gene lookup returns CDR1 DFQATT and CDR2 SNEGSKA (reference sequence). The CDR3 length is 19 residues. CDR3 sequence (DNA): TGCAGTGCTAGAGATTGGGGGGGGACAGGGGAACACAGCAATCAGCCCCAGCATTTT. This gives the protein CSARDWGGTGEHSNQPQHF.

J is TRBJ2-7 and V is TRBV5-4, with D tentatively TRBD1 or TRBD2 (5 bases each). CDR3 length equals 15 residues. The V end lost 2 bases, the J end lost 4 bases, and 16 bases lay between the germline ends. In germline, CDR1 is SGHNT, CDR2 YYREEE (reference sequence). The CDR3 protein is CASSFPGRLIYEQYF. For the CDR3, the DNA is TGTGCCAGCAGCTTTCCGGGACGACTAATTTACGAGCAGTACTTC.

On this clonotype: The junction departs from the called germline gene at one end, perhaps through a read error. The chain combines TRBV29-1 with TRBJ1-2, with D uncertain. Germline loops: CDR1 SQVTM, CDR2 ANQGSEA. The CDR3 contains 11 residues. This CDR3 is CCVRDGAGYTF. The CDR3 DNA reads TGCTGCGTGCGCGACGGTGCTGGCTACACCTTC.

On this clonotype: A much more abundant neighbour one base away suggests this may be a read error. The CDR3 DNA follows: TGCAGCGTTGATGGGGGGGGAGGGTATGGCTACACCTTC. It specifies CSVDGGGGYGYTF. The chain combines TRBV29-1 with TRBJ1-2; D possibly corresponds to TRBD1 (5 bases). Trimming took 3 bases from V and 5 from J, leaving 13 bases between them. Germline lookup yields CDR1 SQVTM and CDR2 ANQGSEA. The CDR3 is 13 residues long.

Worth noting for this clonotype: Since the CDR3 does not end with the conserved phenylalanine or tryptophan, this likely comes from a read error. The chain employs TRBV11-2 and TRBJ2-2; D ambiguous. The CDR3 is made up of 13 amino acids. Trimming left V 10 bases short and J 2 bases short, with 11 bases between. Germline values: CDR1 SGHAT, CDR2 FQNNGV. The CDR3, as DNA: TGTGCCACCCAATGGGATAACACCGGGGAGCTGTTTGTT. Translating it yields CATQWDNTGELFV.

This clonotype showed up many times. This rearrangement joins TRBV7-8 to TRBJ1-5, with 9 bases matching TRBD1. The CDR3 contains 17 residues. J was trimmed by 0 bases and V by 5 bases; bases with no gene match: 8. Germline values: CDR1 SGHVS, CDR2 FQNEAQ. The CDR3 is CASSQDRDRASNQPQHF. The CDR3 DNA sequence: TGTGCCAGCAGCCAAGATAGGGACAGGGCTAGCAATCAGCCCCAGCATTTT.

This clonotype was recorded many times. The chain has TRBV19 and TRBJ2-7; D ambiguous. This CDR3 has 14 amino acids. Germline CDR1 reads LNHDA; CDR2 reads SQIVND (reference sequence). The V and J ends lost 7 bases and 0 bases respectively, with 13 bases between them. This chain's CDR3 is CASNIGPSSYEQYF. CDR3 in DNA: TGTGCCAGTAACATAGGTCCCAGCTCCTACGAGCAGTACTTC. Supplemented by reference TRBV19 and TRBJ2-7, the full variable domain reads DGGITQSPKYLFRKEGQNVTLSCEQNLNHDAMYWYRQDPGQGLRLIYYSQIVNDFQKGDIAEGYSVSREKKESFPLTVTSAQKNPTAFYLCASNIGPSSYEQYFGPGTRLTVT.

This clonotype was picked up one time. The CDR3 does not end in the conserved phenylalanine or tryptophan, so this is likely a read error. The V and J genes are TRBV7-2 and TRBJ1-5; no definite D call. Germline V lookup: CDR1 SGHTA, CDR2 FQGNSA. CDR3 length equals 15 residues. Trimming took 2 bases from V and 1 from J, leaving 9 bases between them. This CDR3 is CASSLNGRSNQPQHL. CDR3 in DNA: TGTGCCAGCAGCTTAAACGGGAGAAGCAATCAGCCCCAGCATCTT.

J is TRBJ2-2 and V is TRBV25-1; TRBD1 matches 7 bases. CDR3 length: 15 residues. The germline CDR1 and CDR2 sequences are MGHDK and SYGVNS. The J segment lost 3 bases and the V segment lost 5 bases, leaving 6 bases of the junction unmatched. CDR3 amino acids: CASSPDRAYTGELFF. The CDR3 DNA reads as TGTGCCAGCAGTCCCGACAGGGCGTACACCGGGGAGCTGTTTTTT.

The table lists this clonotype with a few counts. Germline and junction disagree at one end, which may indicate a read error. V usage is TRBV10-2 and J usage is TRBJ1-2; no reliable D call. The CDR3 totals 14 residues. CDR1 and CDR2 from the germline V gene are WSHSY and SAAADI. The CDR3 DNA reads TGTGCCAGCAGCGTTACACGAGCTAACTATGGCTACACCTTC. This gives the protein CASSVTRANYGYTF.

The J gene is TRBJ2-7, the V gene TRBV9; D may be TRBD2 (7 bases). The CDR3 has 13 residues. Germline V gene data show CDR1 as SGDLS and CDR2 as YYNGEE. Deletions cut 6 bases from V and 3 bases from J, with 13 bases between. CDR3 protein: CASTPGGGYEQYF. The DNA of the CDR3 is TGTGCCAGCACCCCGGGGGGCGGCTACGAGCAGTACTTC.

This clonotype was seen only once. This may be a read error, as it is one base from a much larger clone. The chain links TRBV20-1 to TRBJ1-2; D remains ambiguous. The CDR3 totals 12 residues. Germline V gene lookup returns CDR1 DFQATT and CDR2 SNEGSKA (reference sequence). The V gene lost 1 base and the J gene lost 4 bases, with 7 bases spanning the gap. CDR3 in DNA: TGCAGTGCTAGAGGGGAGACCTATGGCTACACCTTC. Translation gives CSARGETYGYTF.